These T cell receptor beta chains were read from a single sample in a study of blood T cell repertoires in COVID-19. TCRdb's copy holds only in-frame clones and misses some; the assay was immunoSEQ multiplex PCR. Of fewer than 250,000 clones listed, 85% to 90% are singletons. Sequences were obtained from peripheral blood. The origin of the receptors is a woman aged 50 to 65 with acute or convalescent COVID-19. Each CDR3 is given with its conserved first and last residue. D genes are given only for firm matches. Size values are once, few and many counts, or a class for expanded clones, and some rows have none.

TRBJ2-7 | TRBV6-5 | - | - | TGTGCCAGCAGAACGGAACAGCTTACTGGCGAGCAGTACTTC | CASRTEQLTGEQYF
TRBJ2-3 | TRBV30 | TRBD2 | - | TGTGCCTGGAAACCGCTAGCGGGGGTCACCGGTACGCAGTATTTT | CAWKPLAGVTGTQYF
TRBJ1-1 | TRBV6-2/TRBV6-3 | - | - | TGTGCCAGCAGTTACAGGCTGGGAGGCACTGAAGCTTTCTTT | CASSYRLGGTEAFF
TRBJ1-1 | TRBV7-9 | - | - | TGTGCCAGCAGCTTAGGCGATATGAACACTGAAGCTTTCTTT | CASSLGDMNTEAFF
TRBJ2-5 | TRBV7-2 | TRBD1 | - | TGTGCCAGCAGCCCCGGGACAGGGGGCGCTTTAAAAGAGACCCAGTACTTC | CASSPGTGGALKETQYF
TRBJ2-5 | TRBV3-1/TRBV3-2 | TRBD2 | - | TGTGCCAGCAGCTCAAGCTTTACCGGGACTAGCGTTGGAGAGACCCAGTACTTC | CASSSSFTGTSVGETQYF
TRBJ1-2 | TRBV7-9 | TRBD1 | - | TGTGCCAGCAGCCGTGACGGGACAGGGGTTGGCTACACCTTC | CASSRDGTGVGYTF
TRBJ2-5 | TRBV7-2 | - | - | TGTGCCAGCAGCCCCCCCACTAGTCTCCAAGAGACCCAGTACTTC | CASSPPTSLQETQYF
TRBJ2-1 | TRBV6-6 | TRBD2 | - | TGTGCCAGCAGCTCCGGGACTAGTGGTGGTGAGCAGTTCTTC | CASSSGTSGGEQFF
TRBJ2-1 | TRBV7-8 | - | - | TGTGCCAGCAGCTCCGATGAGCAGTTCTTC | CASSSDEQFF
TRBJ1-5 | TRBV10-2 | - | - | TGCGCCAGCAGTGAAGGAGGGTATGGCAATCAGCCCCAGCATTTT | CASSEGGYGNQPQHF
TRBJ2-3 | TRBV9 | - | - | TGTGCCAGCAGCGGTGACATCTACCAAACAGATACGCAGTATTTT | CASSGDIYQTDTQYF
TRBJ2-2 | TRBV7-9 | - | - | TGTGCCAGCAGCCGGACATACACCGGGGAGCTGTTTTTT | CASSRTYTGELFF
TRBJ1-3 | TRBV7-8 | - | - | TGTGCCAGCAGCTTAGCGATGAGAGGTGCTGGAAACACCATATATTTT | CASSLAMRGAGNTIYF
TRBJ2-3 | TRBV29-1 | - | - | TGCAGCGTTGTTGGCAGCACAGATACGCAGTATTTT | CSVVGSTDTQYF
TRBJ1-3 | TRBV6-5 | - | few | TGTGCCAGCAGTAGGGGGTTCGGAAACACCATATATTTT | CASSRGFGNTIYF
TRBJ2-2 | TRBV7-8 | TRBD1 | - | TGTGCCAGCAGCTACTCACCGGGACAGGGGTTCGGGGAGCTGTTTTTT | CASSYSPGQGFGELFF
TRBJ1-2 | TRBV24-1 | - | - | TGTGCCACCGAACCGCCCGACAGACACCGTACCAGATATGGCTACACCTTC | CATEPPDRHRTRYGYTF
TRBJ2-1 | TRBV19 | TRBD2 | - | TGTGCCAGTAGTGAAGGCGGGGGGGCGGGTGAGCAGTTCTTC | CASSEGGGAGEQFF
TRBJ1-2 | TRBV7-2 | - | once | TGTGCCAGCAGCAATACTGCGGGGTCCTATGGCTACACCTTC | CASSNTAGSYGYTF
TRBJ2-7 | TRBV20-1 | - | once | TGCAGTGCCCTGCAGGAGGGAGAGCAGTACTTC | CSALQEGEQYF
TRBJ1-4 | TRBV4-1 | TRBD1 | - | TGCGCCAGCAGCCAAGGGGGACAGGGAGGCGAAAAACTGTTTTTT | CASSQGGQGGEKLFF
TRBJ2-7 | TRBV30 | TRBD1 | - | TGTGCCTGGGGACAGGACTACGAGCAGTACTTC | CAWGQDYEQYF
TRBJ2-7 | TRBV7-2 | TRBD1 | - | TGTGCCAGCAGCTATGGGACAGGGATGACCTACGAGCAGTACTTC | CASSYGTGMTYEQYF
TRBJ1-2 | TRBV9 | - | - | TGTGCCAGCAGCCCAACACAGGGCCTAAGGAATGGCTACACCTTC | CASSPTQGLRNGYTF
TRBJ1-2 | TRBV6-5 | - | - | TGTGCCACCCTGTCAGCACAAGGTCGGGGGGATGGCTACACCTTC | CATLSAQGRGDGYTF
TRBJ2-7 | TRBV5-1 | TRBD2 | - | TGCGCCAGCAGTGCGGGAGGGCCGAACGAGCAGTACTTC | CASSAGGPNEQYF
TRBJ1-1 | TRBV18 | TRBD1 | - | TGTGCCAGCTCACCTAAAACAGGGGGTGGGATGAACACTGAAGCTTTCTTT | CASSPKTGGGMNTEAFF
TRBJ2-1 | TRBV7-2 | TRBD2 | once | TGTGCCAGCAGCGCCGGGACTAGCGGGGTTGAGCAGTTCTTC | CASSAGTSGVEQFF